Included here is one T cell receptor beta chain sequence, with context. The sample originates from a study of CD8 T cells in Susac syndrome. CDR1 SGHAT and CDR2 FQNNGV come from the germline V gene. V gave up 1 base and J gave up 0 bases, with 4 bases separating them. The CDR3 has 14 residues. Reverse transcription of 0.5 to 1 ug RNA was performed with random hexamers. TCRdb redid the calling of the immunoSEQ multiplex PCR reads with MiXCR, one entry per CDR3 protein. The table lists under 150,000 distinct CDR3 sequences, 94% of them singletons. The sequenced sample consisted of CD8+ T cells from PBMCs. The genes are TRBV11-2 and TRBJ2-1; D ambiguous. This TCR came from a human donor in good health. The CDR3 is CASSLVPSYNEQFF. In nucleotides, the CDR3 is TGTGCCAGCAGCTTAGTCCCCTCCTACAATGAGCAGTTCTTC.